This entry features one T cell receptor (beta chain) sequence. The CDR3 is made up of 14 amino acids. Germline trimming cut 4 bases from V and 1 base from J; bases unmatched to any gene: 4. Germline V gene data show CDR1 as SGHNT and CDR2 as YYREEE (reference sequence). The sample is drawn from a study of T cell changes during pregnancy in multiple sclerosis. The repertoire was sequenced with immunoSEQ multiplex PCR; TCRdb's copy has only in-frame clones and lacks some. The data show more than 75,000 clones, with around 93% seen just once and roughly 1% held by the top ten. The receptor was isolated from a female donor with multiple sclerosis, enrolled in a pregnancy study. Sequencing was performed on peripheral blood, taken in the first trimester of pregnancy. This chain links TRBV5-4 with TRBJ1-1, with 7 positions matching TRBD1. CDR3 protein: CASSAYRGNTEAFF. The CDR3, as DNA: TGTGCCAGCAGCGCCTACAGGGGGAACACTGAAGCTTTCTTT.